This T cell receptor beta chain was found in a study of beta chain features in type 1 diabetes. The CDR3 is made up of 14 amino acids. CDR1 is MNHNY and CDR2 is SVGAGI in the germline V gene (reference sequence). V was cut by 8 bases and J by 0 bases, with 8 bases left in between. In this sample, this clone turned up a few times. Expressed TCRB transcripts were sequenced because the entire RNA isolate underwent reverse transcription. Clones were read by immunoSEQ multiplex PCR, and TCRdb kept only the in-frame ones, dropping some. Seen here are some 180,000 clones, 10% to 15% observed once, and the top ten hold approximately 0.64%.

Sample: central memory CD4+ T cells from blood. This chain links TRBV6-6 with TRBJ2-6; no firm D call. This TCR came from a woman aged 18-29 years in good health. The DNA for the CDR3 is TGTGCCAGCCGAGGCGACTCTGGGGCCAACGTCCTGACTTTC. Its protein product is CASRGDSGANVLTF.